This TCR beta chain was captured in a study of blood T cells in healthy people across ages. Study results and limitations: No one knew whether donors had CMV, which possibly confounded expanded clonotype changes.

V lost 7 bases to trimming and J lost 1 base; unmatched junction nucleotides: 14. The CDR3 consists of 18 residues. A word on this clonotype: The antigen is undetermined.

PCR was performed a second time for roughly 7 to 11 cycles using a sample-barcoded 5' primer and a J-beta primer mix. Per sample, CDR3-containing paired-end reads numbered at least 2.5 million. TCRdb redid the calling of the 5' RACE reads with MiXCR, one entry per CDR3 protein. The sample lists more than 750,000 distinct CDR3 sequences; roughly 28% were seen once. These records were also assigned to another study, of T cells of mothers and their children. Per that paper: Barcodes and 2-4 random nucleotides were added by M1S in the second PCR. Thymic selection, a shaping force on TCR recombination output, acts similarly in related and unrelated pairs.

The clonotype was recovered from a woman aged 35 to 49 in good health. Sample: blood. The gene calls are TRBV12-3 or TRBV12-4 and TRBJ2-2; TRBD2 agrees at 8 bases. Written as DNA, the CDR3 is TGTGCCAGCATCCCACGACTAGCGCGCCTATTGAACACCGGGGAGCTGTTTTTT. It encodes CASIPRLARLLNTGELFF.